This T cell receptor (beta chain) was found in a study of cytomegalovirus exposure and HLA in healthy donors. PCR used 60 Vbeta primers and 13 Jbeta primers. TCRdb's table, derived via immunoSEQ multiplex PCR, lists solely in-frame clones and lacks some. Among about 250,000 clones, more than 75% were seen once, and the ten largest hold about 0.25%. The germline V gene encodes CDR1 WNHNN and CDR2 SYGVQD (reference sequence). Trimming removed 0 bases at V and 6 bases at J, with 6 bases between. The CDR3 is 12 residues long. The V and J genes are TRBV10-1 and TRBJ2-7; TRBD2 might be the D (6 bases). This clonotype was sampled from a girl aged 2 to 10 in good health and CMV-seronegative. The sample taken for sequencing was PBMCs. The CDR3 bases are TGCGCCAGCAGTGAGTCCGGGGGCGAGCAGTACTTC. This encodes CASSESGGEQYF.